The rows below give T cell receptor beta chains drawn from one sample of a study of blood T cell repertoires in COVID-19. The data were produced by immunoSEQ multiplex PCR, yet TCRdb's version contains in-frame clones alone and is incomplete. The table includes under 400,000 clones, around 87% detected once. The sequencing input was peripheral blood. These receptors were collected from a man between 18 and 35 years old with active or convalescent COVID-19. CDR3s include the opening cysteine and the closing phenylalanine or tryptophan. Each record gives: J gene, D gene, V gene, CDR3 length, clone size, CDR3 protein, CDR3 DNA. A D gene is named only where the DNA matches it firmly. Size is omitted from some rows. Given values are once, few, many or a class for expanded clones.

TRBJ1-4 | . | TRBV6-5 | 14 | . | CASSWTRGNEKLFF | TGTGCCAGCAGTTGGACCCGGGGTAATGAAAAACTGTTTTTT
TRBJ1-1 | . | TRBV7-2 | 13 | . | CASSLVPGGEAFF | TGTGCCAGCAGCTTAGTGCCGGGGGGTGAAGCTTTCTTT
TRBJ1-1 | . | TRBV28 | 14 | . | CASRSDSLNTEAFF | TGTGCCAGCAGAAGCGACAGCTTGAACACTGAAGCTTTCTTT
TRBJ2-1 | . | TRBV9 | 17 | . | CASSVNGGNEGYNEQFF | TGTGCCAGCAGCGTCAACGGAGGGAATGAGGGTTACAATGAGCAGTTCTTC
TRBJ2-7 | TRBD1 | TRBV28 | 14 | . | CASRTGGLSSEQYF | TGTGCCAGCAGAACAGGGGGCCTTTCTTCCGAGCAGTACTTC
TRBJ1-5 | TRBD1 | TRBV4-3 | 16 | . | CASSQDWSQGNQPQHF | TGCGCCAGCAGCCAAGATTGGTCACAGGGGAATCAGCCCCAGCATTTT
TRBJ2-7 | . | TRBV5-4 | 18 | . | CASSLDGSGTADPNEQYF | TGTGCCAGCAGCTTGGATGGTAGCGGGACAGCCGACCCTAACGAGCAGTACTTC
TRBJ1-1 | . | TRBV6-2/TRBV6-3 | 14 | once | CASSYSSYRTEAFF | TGTGCCAGCAGTTACTCGAGTTACAGGACTGAAGCTTTCTTT
TRBJ1-2 | . | TRBV20-1 | 11 | . | CSAIAAYGYTF | TGCAGTGCTATCGCGGCTTATGGCTACACCTTC
TRBJ1-5 | TRBD1 | TRBV28 | 17 | . | CASSLPRTGLSNQPQHF | TGTGCCAGCAGTTTACCGCGGACAGGGCTAAGCAATCAGCCCCAGCATTTT
TRBJ1-5 | . | TRBV18 | 14 | . | CASSGQYNNQPQHF | TGTGCCAGCTCAGGACAGTACAACAATCAGCCCCAGCATTTT
TRBJ2-1 | . | TRBV14 | 18 | once | CASSQPLPGDYSYNEQFF | TGTGCCAGCAGCCAACCTTTACCGGGAGATTATTCCTACAATGAGCAGTTCTTC
TRBJ1-1 | TRBD1 | TRBV19 | 14 | . | CASIWTGKSTEAFF | TGTGCCAGTATCTGGACAGGGAAAAGCACTGAAGCTTTCTTT
TRBJ2-1 | . | TRBV7-6 | 15 | . | CASSLIAGASNEQFF | TGTGCCAGCAGCTTAATTGCGGGGGCCTCGAATGAGCAGTTCTTC
TRBJ1-6 | . | TRBV19 | 15 | . | CASSRAGEANSPLHF | TGTGCCAGTAGTCGCGCAGGGGAAGCGAATTCACCCCTCCACTTT
TRBJ1-3 | . | TRBV30 | 13 | . | CAWGRGPGNTIYF | TGTGCCTGGGGGAGAGGCCCTGGAAACACCATATATTTT
TRBJ1-1 | . | TRBV9 | 14 | . | CASSLTRKDTEAFF | TGTGCCAGCAGCCTCACCAGGAAGGACACTGAAGCTTTCTTT
TRBJ2-1 | . | TRBV9 | 15 | once | CASSVGEGAYNEQFF | TGTGCCAGCAGCGTAGGGGAGGGGGCCTACAATGAGCAGTTCTTC
TRBJ2-2 | TRBD1 | TRBV27 | 18 | . | CASSLSGQDRGNTGELFF | TGTGCCAGCAGTTTGTCGGGCCAAGACAGGGGGAACACCGGGGAGCTGTTTTTT
TRBJ2-7 | . | TRBV19 | 13 | . | CASSITGFLEQCF | TGTGCCAGTAGTATCACAGGGTTCCTCGAGCAGTGCTTC
TRBJ1-5 | . | TRBV18 | 14 | . | CASSPAREHQPQHF | TGTGCCAGCTCACCTGCGAGGGAGCATCAGCCCCAGCATTTT
TRBJ1-3 | TRBD1 | TRBV4-3 | 15 | . | CASSLGTGSGNTIYF | TGCGCCAGCAGCCTCGGGACAGGGTCTGGAAACACCATATATTTT
TRBJ2-1 | TRBD1 | TRBV9 | 14 | . | CASSARDRGNEQFF | TGTGCCAGCAGCGCCCGGGACAGGGGCAATGAGCAGTTCTTC
TRBJ1-1 | TRBD1 | TRBV29-1 | 13 | . | CSVYRGQNTEAFF | TGCAGCGTGTACAGGGGACAGAACACTGAAGCTTTCTTT
TRBJ2-7 | TRBD2 | TRBV10-3 | 15 | . | CAISGGGDRAYEQYF | TGTGCCATCAGTGGCGGGGGGGACCGTGCCTACGAGCAGTACTTC
TRBJ1-1 | TRBD1 | TRBV27 | 14 | . | CASSVGQGGTEAFF | TGTGCCAGCAGTGTAGGACAGGGAGGTACTGAAGCTTTCTTT
TRBJ1-2 | . | TRBV5-6 | 15 | . | CASRALGGRSYGYTF | TGTGCCAGCCGGGCCCTCGGGGGGCGAAGCTATGGCTACACCTTC
TRBJ1-2 | . | TRBV6-1 | 14 | . | CASSEGPDNYGYTF | TGTGCCAGCAGTGAGGGGCCTGATAACTATGGCTACACCTTC